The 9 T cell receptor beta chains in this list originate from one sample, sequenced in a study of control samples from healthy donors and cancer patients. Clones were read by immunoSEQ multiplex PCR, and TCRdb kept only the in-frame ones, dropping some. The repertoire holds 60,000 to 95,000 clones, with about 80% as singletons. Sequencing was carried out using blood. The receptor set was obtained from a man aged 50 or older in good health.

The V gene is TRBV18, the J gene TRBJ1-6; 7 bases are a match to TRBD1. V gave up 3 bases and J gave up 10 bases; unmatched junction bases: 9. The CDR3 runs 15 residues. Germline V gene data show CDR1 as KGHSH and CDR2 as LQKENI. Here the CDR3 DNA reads TGTGCCAGCTCACCGGGACAGAACAGTAACTCACCCCTCCACTTT. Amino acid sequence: CASSPGQNSNSPLHF. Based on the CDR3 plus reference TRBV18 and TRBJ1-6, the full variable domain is NAGVMQNPRHLVRRRGQEARLRCSPMKGHSHVYWYRQLPEEGLKFMVYLQKENIIDESGMPKERFSAEFPKEGPSILRIQQVVRGDSAAYFCASSPGQNSNSPLHFGNGTRLTVT.

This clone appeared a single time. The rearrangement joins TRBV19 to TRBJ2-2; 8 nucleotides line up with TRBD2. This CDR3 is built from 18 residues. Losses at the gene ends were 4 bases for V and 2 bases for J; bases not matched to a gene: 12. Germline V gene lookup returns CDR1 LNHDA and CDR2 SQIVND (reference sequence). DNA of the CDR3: TGTGCCAGTAGTAACACAGGCCCGGGACTAGTAAACACCGGGGAGCTGTTTTTT. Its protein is CASSNTGPGLVNTGELFF. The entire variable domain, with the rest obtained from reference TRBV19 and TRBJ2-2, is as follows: DGGITQSPKYLFRKEGQNVTLSCEQNLNHDAMYWYRQDPGQGLRLIYYSQIVNDFQKGDIAEGYSVSREKKESFPLTVTSAQKNPTAFYLCASSNTGPGLVNTGELFFGEGSRLTVL.

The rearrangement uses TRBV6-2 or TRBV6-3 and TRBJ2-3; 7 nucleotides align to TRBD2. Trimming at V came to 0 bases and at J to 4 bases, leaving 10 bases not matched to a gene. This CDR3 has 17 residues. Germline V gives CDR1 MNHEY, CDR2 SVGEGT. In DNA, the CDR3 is TGTGCCAGCAGTTACTCCGCTAGCGGAAGGCGGGCAGATACGCAGTATTTT. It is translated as CASSYSASGRRADTQYF.

The CDR3 DNA is TGTGCCAGCAGCGTAGCGCTAGCGGAGCAGTTCTTC. Its translation is CASSVALAEQFF. The V gene is TRBV9, the J gene TRBJ2-1; possibly TRBD2 for D (6 bases). The V gene's germline CDR1 is SGDLS and CDR2 YYNGEE. This CDR3 contains 12 residues. V was clipped by 0 bases and J by 10 bases, with 8 bases between them.

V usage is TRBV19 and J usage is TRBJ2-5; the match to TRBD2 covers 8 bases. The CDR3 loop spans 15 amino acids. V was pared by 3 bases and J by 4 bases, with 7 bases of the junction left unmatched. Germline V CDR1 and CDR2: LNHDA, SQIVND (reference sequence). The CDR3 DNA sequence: TGTGCCAGTAGTATCCCCAGCGGGAGTGGAGAGACCCAGTACTTC. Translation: CASSIPSGSGETQYF.

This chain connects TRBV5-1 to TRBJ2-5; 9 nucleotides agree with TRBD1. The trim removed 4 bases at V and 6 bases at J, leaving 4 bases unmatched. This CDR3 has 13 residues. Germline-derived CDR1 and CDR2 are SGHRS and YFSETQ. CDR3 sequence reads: CASSQDRGQTQYF. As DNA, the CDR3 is TGCGCCAGCAGCCAGGACAGGGGTCAGACCCAGTACTTC.

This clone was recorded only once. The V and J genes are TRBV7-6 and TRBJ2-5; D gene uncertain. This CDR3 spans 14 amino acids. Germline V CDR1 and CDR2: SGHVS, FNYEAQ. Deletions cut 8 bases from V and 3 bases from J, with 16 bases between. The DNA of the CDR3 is TGTGCCAGCCCACGCTCCCGGCAAGAAGAGACCCAGTACTTC. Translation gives CASPRSRQEETQYF.

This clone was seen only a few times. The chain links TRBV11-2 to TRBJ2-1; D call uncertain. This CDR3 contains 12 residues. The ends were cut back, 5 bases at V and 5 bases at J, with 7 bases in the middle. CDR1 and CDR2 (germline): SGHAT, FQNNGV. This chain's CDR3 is CASSVPHNEQFF. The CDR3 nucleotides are TGTGCCAGCAGCGTTCCTCACAATGAGCAGTTCTTC.

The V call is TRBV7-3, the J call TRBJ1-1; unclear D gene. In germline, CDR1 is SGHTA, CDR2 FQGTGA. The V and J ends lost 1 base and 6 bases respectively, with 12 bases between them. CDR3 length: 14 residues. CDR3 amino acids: CASSLIGSSSEAFF. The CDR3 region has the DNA TGTGCCAGCAGCTTAATTGGTAGCAGTTCTGAAGCTTTCTTT.